This entry is about one TCR beta chain. Its antigen is unknown. The data stem from a study of response to subunit inactivated influenza vaccine. Regarding the study as a whole: The authors suggested that every seasonal influenza vaccination recruits few new T cells.

The germline CDR1 and CDR2 sequences are LGHDT and YNNKEL (reference sequence). V was clipped by 0 bases and J by 5 bases; unmatched bases: 10. This CDR3 spans 17 amino acids. Using its own MiXCR run on the RT-PCR reads, TCRdb lists one record per CDR3 protein. Here the sample spans around 850,000 distinct CDR3 sequences, around a sixth being singletons. The source material was PBMCs from blood, sampled roughly 5 days after vaccination. This TCR derives from a man in his forties or fifties who received an inactivated influenza vaccine. The rearrangement links TRBV3-1 to TRBJ2-1; 7 nucleotides line up with TRBD2. CDR3 sequence: CASSQEVRGGPNNEQFF. As DNA, the CDR3 is TGTGCCAGCAGCCAAGAGGTTAGGGGAGGGCCCAACAATGAGCAGTTCTTC.